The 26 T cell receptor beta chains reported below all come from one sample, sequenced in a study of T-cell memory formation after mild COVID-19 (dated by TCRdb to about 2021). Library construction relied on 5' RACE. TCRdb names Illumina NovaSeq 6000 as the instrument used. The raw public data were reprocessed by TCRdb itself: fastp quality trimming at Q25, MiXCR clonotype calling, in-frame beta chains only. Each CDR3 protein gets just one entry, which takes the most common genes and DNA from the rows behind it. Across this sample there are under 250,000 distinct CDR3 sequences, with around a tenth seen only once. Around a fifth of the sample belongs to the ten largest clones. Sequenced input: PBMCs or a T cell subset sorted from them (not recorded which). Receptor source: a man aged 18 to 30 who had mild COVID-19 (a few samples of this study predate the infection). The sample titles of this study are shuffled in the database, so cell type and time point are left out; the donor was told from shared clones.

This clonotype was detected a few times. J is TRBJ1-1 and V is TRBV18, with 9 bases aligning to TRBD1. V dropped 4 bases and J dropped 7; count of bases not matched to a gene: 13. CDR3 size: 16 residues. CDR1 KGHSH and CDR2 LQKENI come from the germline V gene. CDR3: CASSRDAGTGPYEAFF. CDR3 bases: TGTGCCAGCTCACGGGATGCAGGGACAGGGCCCTATGAAGCTTTCTTT.

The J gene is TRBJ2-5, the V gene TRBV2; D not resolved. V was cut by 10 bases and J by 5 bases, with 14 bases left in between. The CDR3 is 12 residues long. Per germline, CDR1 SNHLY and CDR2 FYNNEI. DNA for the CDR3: TGTGCCATACGGGTTTTCGAGGAGACCCAGTACTTC. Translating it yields CAIRVFEETQYF.

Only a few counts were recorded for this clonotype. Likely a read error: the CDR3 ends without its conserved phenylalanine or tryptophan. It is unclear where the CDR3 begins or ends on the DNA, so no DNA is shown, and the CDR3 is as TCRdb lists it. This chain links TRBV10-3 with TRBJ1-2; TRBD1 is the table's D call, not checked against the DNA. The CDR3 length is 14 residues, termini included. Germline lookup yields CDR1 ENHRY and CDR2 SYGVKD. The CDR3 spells CAISEPTNPGSPLT.

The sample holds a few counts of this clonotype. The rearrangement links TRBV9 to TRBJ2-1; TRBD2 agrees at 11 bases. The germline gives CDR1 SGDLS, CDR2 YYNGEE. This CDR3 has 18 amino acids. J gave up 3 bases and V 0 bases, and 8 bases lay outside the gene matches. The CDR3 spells CASSVALSSGGLYNEQFF. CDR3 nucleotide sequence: TGTGCCAGCAGCGTAGCTTTGTCTAGCGGGGGGCTCTACAATGAGCAGTTCTTC.

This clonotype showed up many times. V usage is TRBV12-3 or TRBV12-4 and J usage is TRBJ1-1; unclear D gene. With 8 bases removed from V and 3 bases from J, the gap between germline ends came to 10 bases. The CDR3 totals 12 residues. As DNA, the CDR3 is TGTGCCAGCGTAAAAGGGTACACTGAAGCTTTCTTT. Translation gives CASVKGYTEAFF.

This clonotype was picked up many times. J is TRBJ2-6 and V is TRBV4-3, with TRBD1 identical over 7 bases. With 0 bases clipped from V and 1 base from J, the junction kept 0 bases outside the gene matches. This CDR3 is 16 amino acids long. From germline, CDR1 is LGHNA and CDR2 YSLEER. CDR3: CASSQEGQSGANVLTF. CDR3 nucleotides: TGCGCCAGCAGCCAAGAGGGACAGTCTGGGGCCAACGTCCTGACTTTC.

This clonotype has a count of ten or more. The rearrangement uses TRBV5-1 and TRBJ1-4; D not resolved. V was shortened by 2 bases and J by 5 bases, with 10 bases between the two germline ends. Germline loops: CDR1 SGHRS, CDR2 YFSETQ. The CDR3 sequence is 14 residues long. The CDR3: CASSFQFNNEKLFF. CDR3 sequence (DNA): TGCGCCAGCAGCTTTCAGTTTAACAATGAAAAACTGTTTTTT.

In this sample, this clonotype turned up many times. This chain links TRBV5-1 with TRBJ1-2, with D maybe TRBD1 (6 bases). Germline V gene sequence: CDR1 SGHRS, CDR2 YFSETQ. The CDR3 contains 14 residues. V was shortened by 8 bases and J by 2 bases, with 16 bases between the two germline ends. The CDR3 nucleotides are TGCGCCAGAGAATCGGGACATCACAACTATGGCTACACCTTC. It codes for CARESGHHNYGYTF.

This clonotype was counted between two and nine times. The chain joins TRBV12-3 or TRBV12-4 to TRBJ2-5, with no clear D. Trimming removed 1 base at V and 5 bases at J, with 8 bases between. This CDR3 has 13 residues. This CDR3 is CASSLGFSETQYF. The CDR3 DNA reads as TGTGCCAGCAGTTTAGGGTTTTCGGAGACCCAGTACTTC.

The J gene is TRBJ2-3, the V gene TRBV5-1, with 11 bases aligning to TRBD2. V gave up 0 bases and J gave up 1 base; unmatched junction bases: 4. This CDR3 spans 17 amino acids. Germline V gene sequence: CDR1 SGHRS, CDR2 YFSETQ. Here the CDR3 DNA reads TGCGCCAGCAGCTTGGTCGAACTAGCGGGAGGCACAGATACGCAGTATTTT. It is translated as CASSLVELAGGTDTQYF.

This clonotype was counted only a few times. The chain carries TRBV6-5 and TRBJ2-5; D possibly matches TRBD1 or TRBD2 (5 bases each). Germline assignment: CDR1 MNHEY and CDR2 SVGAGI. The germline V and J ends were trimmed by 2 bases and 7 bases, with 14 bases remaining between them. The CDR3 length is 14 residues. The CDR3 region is CASSYRGQERTQYF. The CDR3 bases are TGTGCCAGCAGTTACCGGGGCCAGGAGCGGACCCAGTACTTC.

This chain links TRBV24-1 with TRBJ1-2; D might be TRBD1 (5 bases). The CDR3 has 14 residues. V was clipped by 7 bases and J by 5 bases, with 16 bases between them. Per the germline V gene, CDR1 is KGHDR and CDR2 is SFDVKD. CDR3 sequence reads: CATSPTGTDYGYTF. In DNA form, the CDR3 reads TGTGCCACCAGCCCGACCGGGACGGATTATGGCTACACCTTC.

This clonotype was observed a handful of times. The CDR3 sequence is CASRRDRPITNYGYTF. The CDR3 coding sequence is TGCGCCAGCAGGAGGGACAGGCCGATTACTAACTATGGCTACACCTTC. This chain connects TRBV5-1 to TRBJ1-2, with 8 bases fitting TRBD1. Germline CDR1 and CDR2: SGHRS and YFSETQ. V shed 5 bases, J shed 0 bases, and the junction held 9 bases outside the gene matches. This CDR3 has 16 amino acids.

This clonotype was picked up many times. For the CDR3, the DNA is TGTGCCAGCTCACCATCGTCTACCTACGAGCAGTACTTC. Amino acid sequence: CASSPSSTYEQYF. The chain links TRBV18 to TRBJ2-7; no definite D call. V was cut by 2 bases and J by 2 bases, with 7 bases left in between. CDR3 length equals 13 residues. Looked up from germline, CDR1 is KGHSH and CDR2 is LQKENI.

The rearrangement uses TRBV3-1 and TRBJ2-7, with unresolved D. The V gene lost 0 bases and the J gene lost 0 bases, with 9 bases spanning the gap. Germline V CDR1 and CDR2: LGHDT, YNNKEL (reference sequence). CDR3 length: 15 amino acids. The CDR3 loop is CASSQDPGSSYEQYF. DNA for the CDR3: TGTGCCAGCAGCCAAGATCCGGGTAGCTCCTACGAGCAGTACTTC.

The CDR3, as DNA: TGTGCCAGCAGCTGGGGGACAGCCTTGAACACCGGGGAGCTGTTTTTT. It codes for CASSWGTALNTGELFF. The V call is TRBV7-9, the J call TRBJ2-2, with 7 bases matching TRBD1. The CDR3 contains 16 residues. CDR1 SEHNR and CDR2 FQNEAQ come from the germline V gene (reference sequence). The J segment lost 1 base and the V segment lost 4 bases, leaving 6 bases of the junction unmatched.

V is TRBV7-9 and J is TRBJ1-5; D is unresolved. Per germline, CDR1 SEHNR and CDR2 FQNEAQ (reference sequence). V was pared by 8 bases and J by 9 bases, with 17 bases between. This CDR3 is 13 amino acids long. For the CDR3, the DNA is TGTGCCAGCGGTTTAGACCGCGAATCGCCCCAGCATTTT. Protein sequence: CASGLDRESPQHF.

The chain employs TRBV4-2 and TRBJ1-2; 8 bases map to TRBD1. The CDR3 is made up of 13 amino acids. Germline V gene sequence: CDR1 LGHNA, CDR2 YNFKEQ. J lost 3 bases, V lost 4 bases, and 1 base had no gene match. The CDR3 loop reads CASSPGGHYGYTF. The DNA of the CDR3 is TGTGCCAGCAGCCCAGGGGGCCACTATGGCTACACCTTC.

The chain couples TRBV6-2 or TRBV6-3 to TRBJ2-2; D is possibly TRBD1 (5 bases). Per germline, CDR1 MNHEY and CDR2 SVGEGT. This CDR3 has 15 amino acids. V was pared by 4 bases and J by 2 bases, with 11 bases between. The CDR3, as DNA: TGTGCCAGCAGTTCAGACAGAATTAACACCGGGGAGCTGTTTTTT. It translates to CASSSDRINTGELFF.

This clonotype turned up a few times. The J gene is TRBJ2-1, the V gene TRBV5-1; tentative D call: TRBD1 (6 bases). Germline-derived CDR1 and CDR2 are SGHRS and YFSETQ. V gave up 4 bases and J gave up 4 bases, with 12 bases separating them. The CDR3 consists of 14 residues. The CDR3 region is CASSNAGVYNEQFF. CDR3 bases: TGCGCCAGCAGCAACGCAGGGGTATACAATGAGCAGTTCTTC.

CDR3 sequence reads: CASSSDRVSTDTQYF. The CDR3 DNA follows: TGTGCCAGCAGCTCCGACAGAGTTAGCACAGATACGCAGTATTTT. The chain recombines TRBV11-2 with TRBJ2-3; D may be TRBD1 (5 bases). V lost 4 bases to trimming and J lost 0 bases, with 11 bases between them. CDR3 size: 15 residues. Germline values: CDR1 SGHAT, CDR2 FQNNGV.

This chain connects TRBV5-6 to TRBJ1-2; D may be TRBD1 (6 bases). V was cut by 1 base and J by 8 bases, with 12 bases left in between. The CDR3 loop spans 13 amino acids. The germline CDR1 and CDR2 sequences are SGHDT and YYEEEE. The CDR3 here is CASSLMAGGGYTF. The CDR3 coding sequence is TGTGCCAGCAGCTTGATGGCCGGGGGCGGCTACACCTTC.

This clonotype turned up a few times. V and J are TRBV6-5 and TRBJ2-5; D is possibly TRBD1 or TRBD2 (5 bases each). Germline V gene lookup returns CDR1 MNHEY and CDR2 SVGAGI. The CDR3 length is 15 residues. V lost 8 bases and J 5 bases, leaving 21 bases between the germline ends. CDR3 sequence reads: CASVAGSPRGETQYF. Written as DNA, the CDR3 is TGTGCCAGCGTGGCAGGGTCCCCTCGGGGCGAGACCCAGTACTTC.

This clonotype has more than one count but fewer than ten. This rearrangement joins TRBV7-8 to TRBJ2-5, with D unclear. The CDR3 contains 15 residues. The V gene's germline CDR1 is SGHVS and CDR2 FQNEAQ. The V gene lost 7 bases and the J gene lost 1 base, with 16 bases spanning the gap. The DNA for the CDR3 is TGTGCCAGCACCCCCAGAACGCGGTTCCAAGAGACCCAGTACTTC. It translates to CASTPRTRFQETQYF.

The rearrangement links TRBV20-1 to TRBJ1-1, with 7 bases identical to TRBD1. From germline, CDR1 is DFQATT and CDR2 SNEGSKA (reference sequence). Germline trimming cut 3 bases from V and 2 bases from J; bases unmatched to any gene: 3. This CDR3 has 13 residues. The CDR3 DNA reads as TGCAGTGCTAGTAGGGACAGAAACACTGAAGCTTTCTTT. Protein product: CSASRDRNTEAFF.

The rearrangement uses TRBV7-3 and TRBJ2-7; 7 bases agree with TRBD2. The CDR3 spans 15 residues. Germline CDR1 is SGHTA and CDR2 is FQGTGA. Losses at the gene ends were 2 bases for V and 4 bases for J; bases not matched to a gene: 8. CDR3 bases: TGTGCCAGCAGCTTAGGGGGAGGGAAAACTTACGAGCAGTACTTC. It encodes CASSLGGGKTYEQYF.